The 15 T cell receptor beta chains below all came from one sample that was sequenced in a study of cytomegalovirus exposure and HLA in healthy donors. The PCR was carried out with 60 Vbeta primers and 13 Jbeta primers. TCRdb's copy holds only in-frame clones and misses some; the assay was immunoSEQ multiplex PCR. The table includes some 87,000 clones, 62% detected once. Sequencing was done on a sample of PBMCs. The receptor set was obtained from a woman aged 30 to 39 in good health and CMV-seropositive.

This chain links TRBV10-1 with TRBJ2-1; tentatively, D is TRBD2 (6 bases). The length of the CDR3 is 15 residues. Germline V gene sequence: CDR1 WNHNN, CDR2 SYGVQD (reference sequence). Trimming pared 10 bases from V and 10 bases from J, leaving 26 bases between. In nucleotides, the CDR3 is TGCGCCATCCTCCTCCGGCGGGGCACGGCCTTAGAGCAGTTCTTC. It codes for CAILLRRGTALEQFF.

This clone was observed once. This rearrangement joins TRBV18 to TRBJ2-1; 11 bases agree with TRBD2. Germline CDR1 KGHSH, CDR2 LQKENI. The CDR3 has 17 amino acids. J gave up 3 bases and V 0 bases, and 4 bases lay outside the gene matches. CDR3 nucleotides: TGTGCCAGCTCACCACCGTTAGCGGGGGGGGGCTACAATGAGCAGTTCTTC. This sequence encodes CASSPPLAGGGYNEQFF.

The chain joins TRBV9 to TRBJ1-3; D is unresolved. Per germline, CDR1 SGDLS and CDR2 YYNGEE. This CDR3 contains 15 residues. The germline V and J ends were trimmed by 2 bases and 2 bases, with 11 bases remaining between them. CDR3 DNA: TGTGCCAGCAGCGTGTCTTTCGGGGCTGGAAACACCATATATTTT. Protein product: CASSVSFGAGNTIYF.

V usage is TRBV4-1 and J usage is TRBJ2-5, with D possibly TRBD2 on 5 matching bases. Germline V gene sequence: CDR1 MGHRA, CDR2 YSYEKL. The length of the CDR3 is 15 residues. V was trimmed by 2 bases and J by 1 base, leaving 11 bases between them. The CDR3 spells CASSQLLVPQETQYF. The CDR3 nucleotides are TGCGCCAGCAGCCAATTACTAGTACCCCAAGAGACCCAGTACTTC.

The table lists this clone with a count of one. This chain uses TRBV29-1 with TRBJ2-7; D gene ambiguous. CDR1 is SQVTM and CDR2 is ANQGSEA in the germline V gene. The V end was cut by 3 bases, the J end by 1 base, with 7 bases between. The CDR3 is 12 amino acids. The chain's CDR3 is CSVEFGSYEQYF. The CDR3 DNA is TGCAGCGTTGAGTTCGGTTCCTACGAGCAGTACTTC.

J is TRBJ2-7 and V is TRBV4-1; 9 bases match TRBD2. Germline trimming cut 2 bases from V and 1 base from J; bases unmatched to any gene: 3. The length of the CDR3 is 15 residues. Germline CDR1 reads MGHRA; CDR2 reads YSYEKL. The CDR3 loop reads CASSQLAGTSYEQYF. The CDR3 DNA reads TGCGCCAGCAGCCAACTAGCGGGGACATCCTACGAGCAGTACTTC.

The chain combines TRBV6-5 with TRBJ1-1; D is unclear. In germline, CDR1 is MNHEY, CDR2 SVGAGI. V was cut by 7 bases and J by 11 bases, with 14 bases left in between. The CDR3 extends over 11 amino acids. The CDR3 sequence is CASTLSGRAFF. CDR3 DNA sequence: TGTGCCAGCACCCTAAGCGGGCGCGCTTTCTTT.

This chain joins TRBV19 and TRBJ1-2, with D unresolved. Trimming took 6 bases from V and 2 from J, leaving 16 bases between them. Germline V lookup: CDR1 LNHDA, CDR2 SQIVND (reference sequence). The CDR3 consists of 15 residues. This chain's CDR3 is CASSLATGENYGYTF. Here the CDR3 DNA reads TGTGCCAGTAGCCTCGCAACCGGGGAAAACTATGGCTACACCTTC.

The gene calls are TRBV7-9 and TRBJ1-2; a possible D gene is TRBD1 (5 bases). This CDR3 contains 14 residues. V lost 4 bases to trimming and J lost 6 bases, with 15 bases between them. Per germline, CDR1 SEHNR and CDR2 FQNEAQ (reference sequence). The CDR3: CASSYSSGLDGYTF. The CDR3 DNA follows: TGTGCCAGCAGCTACTCCTCAGGGTTGGATGGCTACACCTTC.

The chain links TRBV4-1 to TRBJ1-2; no firm D call. The CDR3 is 15 amino acids. Germline CDR1 and CDR2: MGHRA and YSYEKL. V lost 0 bases, J lost 4 bases, and 12 bases lay in between. The CDR3 nucleotides read TGCGCCAGCAGCCAAGATCCGGGCAGCGGCTATGGCTACACCTTC. Its translation is CASSQDPGSGYGYTF.

This clone has a single count. The CDR3 protein is CASSLLGLAGVDEQFF. DNA for the CDR3: TGTGCCAGCAGCTTGCTTGGGCTAGCGGGGGTGGATGAGCAGTTCTTC. The chain combines TRBV7-3 with TRBJ2-1; 10 bases are shared with TRBD2. Germline V CDR1 and CDR2: SGHTA, FQGTGA. V gave up 3 bases and J gave up 8 bases; unmatched junction bases: 10. The CDR3 loop spans 16 amino acids.

The rearrangement links TRBV29-1 to TRBJ1-1; possibly TRBD1 for D (5 bases). Germline CDR1 reads SQVTM; CDR2 reads ANQGSEA. V lost 4 bases and J lost 5, with 11 bases in between. This CDR3 has 12 amino acids. In DNA form, the CDR3 reads TGCAGCGTTGGGGACTGGGGGACTGAAGCTTTCTTT. It yields the protein CSVGDWGTEAFF.

The gene calls are TRBV4-1 and TRBJ1-4, with a weak D call TRBD1 (5 bases). With 3 bases removed from V and 5 bases from J, the gap between germline ends came to 16 bases. Germline V CDR1 and CDR2: MGHRA, YSYEKL. The length of the CDR3 is 16 residues. CDR3 in amino acids: CASSQRGGGPNEKLFF. The CDR3 bases are TGCGCCAGCAGCCAGCGAGGCGGGGGTCCGAATGAAAAACTGTTTTTT.

The gene calls are TRBV10-3 and TRBJ2-5; TRBD2 is a possible D gene (6 bases). The length of the CDR3 is 15 residues. The V end lost 1 base, the J end lost 5 bases, and 14 bases lay between the germline ends. CDR1 and CDR2 (germline): ENHRY, SYGVKD. CDR3 coding DNA: TGTGCCATCAGTGAGTACGAACTAGCTGGGGAGACCCAGTACTTC. Protein sequence: CAISEYELAGETQYF.

This clone appeared a few times. The chain recombines TRBV6-5 with TRBJ1-5; TRBD1 is a possible D gene (6 bases). CDR1 is MNHEY, CDR2 SVGAGI, per germline. Trimming removed 7 bases from V and 7 bases from J, with 17 bases in between. The CDR3 covers 14 residues. The DNA of the CDR3 is TGTGCCAGCATTCCTCCAGGGGAGACCCAGCCCCAGCATTTT. It is translated as CASIPPGETQPQHF.